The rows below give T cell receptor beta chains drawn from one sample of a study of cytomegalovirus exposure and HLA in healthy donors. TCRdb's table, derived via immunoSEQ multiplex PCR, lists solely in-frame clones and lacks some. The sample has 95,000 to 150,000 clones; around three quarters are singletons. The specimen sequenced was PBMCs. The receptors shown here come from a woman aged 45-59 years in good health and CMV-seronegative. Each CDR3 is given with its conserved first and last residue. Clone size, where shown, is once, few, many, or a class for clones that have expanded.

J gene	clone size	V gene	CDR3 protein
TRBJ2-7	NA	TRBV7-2	CASSRQGSYEQYF
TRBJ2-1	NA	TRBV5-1	CASTGLAGGDEQFF
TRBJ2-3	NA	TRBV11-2	CASSPTWERSDTQYF
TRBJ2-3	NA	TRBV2	CASSEVSGYTDTQYF
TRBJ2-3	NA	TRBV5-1	CASSFEGVSDTQYF
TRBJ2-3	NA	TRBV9	CASSVSPKSSRESTDTQYF
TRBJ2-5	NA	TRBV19	CASSITGLQETQYF
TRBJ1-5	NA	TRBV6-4	CASSDWGADPGGNQPQHF
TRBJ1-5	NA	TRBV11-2	CASSLQPGQPQHF
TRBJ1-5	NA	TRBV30	CAWSHRGDQPQHF
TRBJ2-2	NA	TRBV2	CASRWTGDTGELFF
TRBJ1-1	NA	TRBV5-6	CASSLTGNPTEAFF
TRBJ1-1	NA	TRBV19	CASSGQKNTEAFF
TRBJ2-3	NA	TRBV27	CASSPGLAGITDTQYF
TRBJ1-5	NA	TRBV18	CASSPDTNSNQPQHF
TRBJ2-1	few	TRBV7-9	CASSLVSNEQFF
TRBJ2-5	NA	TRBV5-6	CASSLATSGRETQYF
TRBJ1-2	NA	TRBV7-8	CASSLGGDGYTF
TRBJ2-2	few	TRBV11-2	CASSSLRQGSGELFF
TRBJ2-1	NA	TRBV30	CAWTGNGNEQFF
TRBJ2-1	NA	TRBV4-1	CASSQERTSQQFF
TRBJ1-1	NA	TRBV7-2	CASIGGAGSNTEAFF
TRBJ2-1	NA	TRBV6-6	CCSGMYNEQFF
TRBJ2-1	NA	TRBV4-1	CASSLGVAVRGNEQFF
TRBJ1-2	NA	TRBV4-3	CASSQVGAMGVAGYTF
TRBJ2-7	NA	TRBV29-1	CSVKTGLKGIPVYEQYF
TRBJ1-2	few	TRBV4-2	CASSQLYPGGYGYTF
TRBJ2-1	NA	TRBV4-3	CASSQGVGSSYNEQFF
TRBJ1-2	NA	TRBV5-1	CASSLASGHPTF
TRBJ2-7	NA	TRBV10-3	CAISDGDQGDEQYF
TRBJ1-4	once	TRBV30	CAWSPYRQGTTNEKLFF
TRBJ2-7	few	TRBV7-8	CASSLLQYEQYF
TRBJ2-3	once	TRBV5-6	CASGRDIDTQYF
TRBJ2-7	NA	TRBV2	CASSGPAGAEQYF
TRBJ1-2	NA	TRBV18	CASSPPGRGYTF
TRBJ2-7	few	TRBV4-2	CASSQGTTGEQYF
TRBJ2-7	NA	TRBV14	CASSQPLGQGEKQYF
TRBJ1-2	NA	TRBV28	CASSSGQVPGYTF
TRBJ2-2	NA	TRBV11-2	CASSSTNTGELFF
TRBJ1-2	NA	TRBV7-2	CASSLVLIGTGYGYTF
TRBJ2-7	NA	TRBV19	CASSISGRGNYEQYF
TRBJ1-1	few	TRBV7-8	CASSFGRYRLGAFF
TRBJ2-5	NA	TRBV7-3	CASSLGFSGTQYF
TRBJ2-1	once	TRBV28	CASSAFSGGSRGDEQFF
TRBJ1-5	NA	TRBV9	CASSTWDRTQPQHF
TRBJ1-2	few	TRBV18	CASSPRGDYGYTF
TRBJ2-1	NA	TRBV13	CASSFGGIEQFF
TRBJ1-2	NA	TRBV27	CASSPGGTAYGYTF
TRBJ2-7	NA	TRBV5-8	CASSLGWSYEQYF